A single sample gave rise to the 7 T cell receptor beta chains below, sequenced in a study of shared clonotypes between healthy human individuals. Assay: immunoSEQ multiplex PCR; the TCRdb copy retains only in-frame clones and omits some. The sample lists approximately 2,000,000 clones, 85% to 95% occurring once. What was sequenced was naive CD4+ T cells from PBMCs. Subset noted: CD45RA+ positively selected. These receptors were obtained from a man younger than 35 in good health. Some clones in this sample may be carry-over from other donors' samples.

CDR3 residues: CAISVAGGTGTREQYF. The DNA for the CDR3 is TGTGCCATCAGTGTGGCAGGGGGAACGGGTACTAGGGAGCAGTACTTC. The chain combines TRBV10-3 with TRBJ2-7, with 7 bases lining up with TRBD1. V lost 4 bases and J lost 7; bases outside the gene matches: 16. Germline CDR1 is ENHRY and CDR2 is SYGVKD. The length of the CDR3 is 16 residues.

The CDR3 DNA sequence: TGCGCCAGCAGGGGGAACAGGGGGCGAGGTTCCGGGGAGCTGTTTTTT. This sequence encodes CASRGNRGRGSGELFF. The V gene is TRBV10-1, the J gene TRBJ2-2; 9 nucleotides match TRBD1. CDR1 and CDR2 from the germline V gene are WNHNN and SYGVQD (reference sequence). The CDR3 consists of 16 residues. V was pared by 6 bases and J by 6 bases, with 11 bases of the junction left unmatched.

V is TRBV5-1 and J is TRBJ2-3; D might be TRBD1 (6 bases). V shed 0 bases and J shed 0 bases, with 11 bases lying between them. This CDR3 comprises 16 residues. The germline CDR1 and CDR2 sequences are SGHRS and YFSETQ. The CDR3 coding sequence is TGCGCCAGCAGCTTGGTAGGACAGCAAAGCACAGATACGCAGTATTTT. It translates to CASSLVGQQSTDTQYF.

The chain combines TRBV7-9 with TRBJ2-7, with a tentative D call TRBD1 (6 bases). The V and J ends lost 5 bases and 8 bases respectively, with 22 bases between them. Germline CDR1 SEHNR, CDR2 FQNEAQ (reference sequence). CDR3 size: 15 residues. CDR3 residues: CASSVGARDVTKQYF. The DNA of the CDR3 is TGTGCCAGCAGCGTGGGGGCCAGAGATGTCACCAAGCAGTACTTC.

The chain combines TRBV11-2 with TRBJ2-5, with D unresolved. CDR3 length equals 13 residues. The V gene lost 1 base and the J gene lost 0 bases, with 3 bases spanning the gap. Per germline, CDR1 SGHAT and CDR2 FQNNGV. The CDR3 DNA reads TGTGCCAGCAGCTTAGCGCACCAAGAGACCCAGTACTTC. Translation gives CASSLAHQETQYF.

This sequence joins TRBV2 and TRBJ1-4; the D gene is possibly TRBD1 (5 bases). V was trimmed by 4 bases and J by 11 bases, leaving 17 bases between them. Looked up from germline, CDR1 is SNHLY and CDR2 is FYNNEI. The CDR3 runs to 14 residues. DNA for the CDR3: TGTGCCAGCAGTGTCCCCAGCTTAAGGGGTAAACTGTTTTTT. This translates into CASSVPSLRGKLFF.

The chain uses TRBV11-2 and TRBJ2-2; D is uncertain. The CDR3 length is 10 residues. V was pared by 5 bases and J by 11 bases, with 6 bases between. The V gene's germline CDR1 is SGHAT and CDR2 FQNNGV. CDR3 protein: CASSTVELFF. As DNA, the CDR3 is TGTGCCAGCAGCACTGTAGAGCTGTTTTTT.